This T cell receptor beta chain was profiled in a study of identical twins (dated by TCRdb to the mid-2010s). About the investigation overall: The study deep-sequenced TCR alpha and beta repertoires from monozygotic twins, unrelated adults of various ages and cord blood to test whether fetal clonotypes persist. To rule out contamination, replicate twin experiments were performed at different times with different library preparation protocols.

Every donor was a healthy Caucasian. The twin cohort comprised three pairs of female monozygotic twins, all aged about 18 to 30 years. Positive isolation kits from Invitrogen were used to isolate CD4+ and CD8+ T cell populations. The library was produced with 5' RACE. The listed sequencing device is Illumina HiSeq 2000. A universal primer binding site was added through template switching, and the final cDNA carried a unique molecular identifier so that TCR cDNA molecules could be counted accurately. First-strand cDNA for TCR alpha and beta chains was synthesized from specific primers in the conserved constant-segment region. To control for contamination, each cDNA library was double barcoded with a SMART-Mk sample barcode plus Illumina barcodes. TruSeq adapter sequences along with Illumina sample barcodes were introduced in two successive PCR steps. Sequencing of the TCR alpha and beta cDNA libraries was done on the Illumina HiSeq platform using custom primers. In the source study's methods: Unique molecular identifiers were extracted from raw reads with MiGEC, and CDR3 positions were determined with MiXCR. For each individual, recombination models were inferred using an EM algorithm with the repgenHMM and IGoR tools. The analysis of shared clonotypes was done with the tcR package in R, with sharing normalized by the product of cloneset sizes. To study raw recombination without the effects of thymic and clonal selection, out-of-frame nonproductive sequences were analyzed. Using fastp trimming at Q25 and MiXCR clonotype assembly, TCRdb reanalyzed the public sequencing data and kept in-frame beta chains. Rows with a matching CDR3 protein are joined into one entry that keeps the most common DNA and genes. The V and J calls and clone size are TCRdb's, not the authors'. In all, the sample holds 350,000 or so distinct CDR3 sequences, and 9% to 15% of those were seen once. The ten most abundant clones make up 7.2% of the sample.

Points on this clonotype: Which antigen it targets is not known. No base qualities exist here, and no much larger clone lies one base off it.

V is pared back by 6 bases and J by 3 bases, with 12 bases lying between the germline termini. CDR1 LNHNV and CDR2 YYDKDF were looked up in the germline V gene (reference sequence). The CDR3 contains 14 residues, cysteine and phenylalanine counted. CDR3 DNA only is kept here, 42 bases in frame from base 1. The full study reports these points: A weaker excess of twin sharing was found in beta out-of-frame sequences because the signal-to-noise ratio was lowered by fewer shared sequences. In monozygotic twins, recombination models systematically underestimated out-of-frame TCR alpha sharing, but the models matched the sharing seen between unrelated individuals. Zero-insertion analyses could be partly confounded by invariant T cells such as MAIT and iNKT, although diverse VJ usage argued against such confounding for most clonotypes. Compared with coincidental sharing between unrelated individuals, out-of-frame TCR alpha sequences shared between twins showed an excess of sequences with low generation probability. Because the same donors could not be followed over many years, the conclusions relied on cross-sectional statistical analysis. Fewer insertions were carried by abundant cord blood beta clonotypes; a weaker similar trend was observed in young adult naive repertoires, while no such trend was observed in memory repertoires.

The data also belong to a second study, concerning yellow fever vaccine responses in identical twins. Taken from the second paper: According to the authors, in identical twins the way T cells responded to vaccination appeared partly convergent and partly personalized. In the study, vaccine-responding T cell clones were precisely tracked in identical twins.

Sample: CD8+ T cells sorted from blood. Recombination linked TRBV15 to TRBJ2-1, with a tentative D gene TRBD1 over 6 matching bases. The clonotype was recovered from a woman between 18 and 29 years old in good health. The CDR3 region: CATSGDTNYNEQFF. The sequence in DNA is TGTGCCACCAGTGGGGACACCAACTACAATGAGCAGTTCTTC.